Below, 13 T cell receptor beta chains from the same sample are listed, as sequenced in a study of CD8 T cells in ankylosing spondylitis. TCRdb itself ran the 5' RACE reads through MiXCR, one entry per CDR3 protein. The sample includes around 150,000 distinct CDR3 sequences, 18% of them seen just once. The sample comprised blood, either unsorted or a sorted T cell fraction (not recorded which). Receptors were obtained from a male donor with ankylosing spondylitis or in good health (not recorded which).

There are a few counts of this clonotype. V usage is TRBV6-5 and J usage is TRBJ2-7, with D possibly TRBD2 on 6 matching bases. CDR1 and CDR2 (germline): MNHEY, SVGAGI. With 0 bases removed from V and 0 bases from J, the gap between germline ends came to 21 bases. The CDR3 has 19 amino acids. The CDR3 loop reads CASSYSLMVGVRDSYEQYF. The CDR3 nucleotides are TGTGCCAGCAGTTACTCATTAATGGTAGGGGTGCGGGACTCCTACGAGCAGTACTTC.

This clonotype was observed at least ten times. This chain links TRBV3-1 with TRBJ1-2, with TRBD1 matching 9 bases. Germline V gene data show CDR1 as LGHDT and CDR2 as YNNKEL (reference sequence). The CDR3 contains 13 residues. The trim removed 2 bases at V and 8 bases at J, leaving 3 bases unmatched. The CDR3 sequence is CASSQNRGLGYTF. In nucleotides, the CDR3 is TGTGCCAGCAGCCAAAACAGGGGGCTCGGCTACACCTTC.

Concerning this clonotype itself: A much bigger clone sits one base away, suggesting this may be a read error. This CDR3 is CASSLEGRPIGDYTF. CDR3 bases: TGCGCCAGCAGCTTGGAGGGCAGGCCAATCGGTGACTACACCTTC. This chain joins TRBV5-1 and TRBJ1-2; no clear D gene. The CDR3 is 15 amino acids. Germline V lookup: CDR1 SGHRS, CDR2 YFSETQ. The V gene lost 0 bases and the J gene lost 10 bases, with 19 bases spanning the gap.

Comments on this clonotype: This sequence may be a read error, since a much larger clone differs from it by one base. The V and J genes are TRBV12-3 or TRBV12-4 and TRBJ1-2, with 7 bases matching TRBD1. The CDR3 is 13 residues long. The CDR3 is CASSPGTAYAYTF. The CDR3 DNA is TGTGCCAGCAGTCCCGGGACAGCCTATGCCTACACCTTC.

This clonotype occurred many times. The chain is built from TRBV5-1 and TRBJ2-7; D possibly corresponds to TRBD1 (5 bases). The CDR3 covers 12 residues. Per the germline V gene, CDR1 is SGHRS and CDR2 is YFSETQ. V lost 7 bases and J 2 bases, leaving 10 bases between the germline ends. The CDR3 sequence: CASGRVPYEQYF. The CDR3, as DNA: TGCGCCAGCGGCAGGGTACCCTACGAGCAGTACTTC.

This clonotype was recorded many times. V usage is TRBV20-1 and J usage is TRBJ2-1, with D unresolved. The germline gives CDR1 DFQATT, CDR2 SNEGSKA (reference sequence). This CDR3 has 14 amino acids. V lost 6 bases, J lost 0 bases, and 12 bases lay in between. CDR3 protein: CSAAPKGSYNEQFF. The CDR3 DNA reads as TGCAGTGCCGCGCCCAAGGGCTCCTACAATGAGCAGTTCTTC.

CDR3 sequence reads: CASSRGLAGLYEQYF. The CDR3 DNA sequence: TGTGCCAGCAGTAGGGGACTAGCGGGATTGTACGAGCAGTACTTC. The V and J genes are TRBV6-1 and TRBJ2-7; 13 bases are shared with TRBD2. CDR1 is MNHNS, CDR2 SASEGT, per germline. The CDR3 covers 15 residues. Trimming at V came to 5 bases and at J to 4 bases, leaving 5 bases not matched to a gene.

This clonotype showed up just a few times. V and J are TRBV18 and TRBJ2-4; no clear D. The CDR3 is 17 amino acids. Between the trimmed V and J ends, which lost 5 bases and 0 bases, there was a span of 17 bases. The germline V gene encodes CDR1 KGHSH and CDR2 LQKENI. The CDR3 here is CASSTNQENLAKNIQYF. CDR3 coding DNA: TGTGCCAGCTCAACGAACCAGGAAAACTTAGCCAAAAACATTCAGTACTTC.

The chain joins TRBV18 to TRBJ1-1; D might be TRBD1 (5 bases). The germline V and J ends were trimmed by 3 bases and 3 bases, with 11 bases remaining between them. The CDR3 is made up of 14 amino acids. Germline V gene data show CDR1 as KGHSH and CDR2 as LQKENI. CDR3 bases: TGTGCCAGCTCACCGGCACAGGTAGACACTGAAGCTTTCTTT. Translation gives CASSPAQVDTEAFF.

This chain links TRBV18 with TRBJ2-7; 8 nucleotides agree with TRBD2. This CDR3 is built from 14 residues. Germline CDR1 is KGHSH and CDR2 is LQKENI. V lost 6 bases, J lost 0 bases, and 4 bases stayed unmatched. CDR3 DNA sequence: TGTGCCAGCTCGCCAGCGGGAGCCTCCTACGAGCAGTACTTC. Amino acid sequence: CASSPAGASYEQYF.

The CDR3 reads CSASSAGRASNEQFF. In DNA form, the CDR3 reads TGCAGTGCTAGTTCAGCCGGGAGGGCTTCCAATGAGCAGTTCTTC. J is TRBJ2-1 and V is TRBV20-1, with TRBD2 matching 8 bases. This CDR3 has 15 amino acids. Germline loops: CDR1 DFQATT, CDR2 SNEGSKA (reference sequence). Germline trimming cut 3 bases from V and 6 bases from J; bases unmatched to any gene: 10.

The sample holds a few counts of this clonotype. This rearrangement joins TRBV5-1 to TRBJ2-1, with D possibly matching TRBD2 (6 bases). CDR3 length equals 13 residues. V was clipped by 8 bases and J by 4 bases, with 13 bases between them. Per the germline V gene, CDR1 is SGHRS and CDR2 is YFSETQ. CDR3 sequence: CARPTRPYNEQFF. The CDR3 DNA is TGCGCCAGGCCGACTAGGCCATACAATGAGCAGTTCTTC.

Turning to this clonotype: Being one base from a much bigger clone, this may be a read error. This chain connects TRBV5-1 to TRBJ2-7, with TRBD2 matching 14 bases. Per the germline V gene, CDR1 is SGHRS and CDR2 is YFSETQ. The CDR3 sequence is 17 residues long. With 3 bases clipped from V and 2 bases from J, the junction kept 7 bases outside the gene matches. CDR3 region: CASSCGTSGRRAYEQYF. CDR3 sequence (DNA): TGCGCCAGCAGCTGCGGGACTAGCGGGAGAAGGGCCTACGAGCAGTACTTC.